This TCR beta chain stems from a study of siplizumab effects on memory and regulatory T cells. General study results and limits: Proliferating clones, CD4+ or CD8+, lacked an assignable naive or memory phenotype in roughly 75-96% of cases.

In regard to this clone: Its antigen is unknown.

Germline V gives CDR1 MGHRA, CDR2 YSYEKL. CDR3 length: 18 residues. V was clipped by 2 bases and J by 2 bases; unmatched bases: 10. Assay: immunoSEQ multiplex PCR; the TCRdb copy retains only in-frame clones and omits some. The sample lists about 120,000 clones; roughly 94% were seen once. Sequences were obtained from non-Treg CD4+ T cells sorted from blood. The sequence came from a human donor in good health. This chain joins TRBV4-1 and TRBJ2-3; 10 bases map to TRBD1. The CDR3 protein is CASSQSGPRQGATDTQYF. The CDR3 nucleotides are TGCGCCAGCAGCCAAAGCGGTCCTCGACAGGGGGCCACAGATACGCAGTATTTT.